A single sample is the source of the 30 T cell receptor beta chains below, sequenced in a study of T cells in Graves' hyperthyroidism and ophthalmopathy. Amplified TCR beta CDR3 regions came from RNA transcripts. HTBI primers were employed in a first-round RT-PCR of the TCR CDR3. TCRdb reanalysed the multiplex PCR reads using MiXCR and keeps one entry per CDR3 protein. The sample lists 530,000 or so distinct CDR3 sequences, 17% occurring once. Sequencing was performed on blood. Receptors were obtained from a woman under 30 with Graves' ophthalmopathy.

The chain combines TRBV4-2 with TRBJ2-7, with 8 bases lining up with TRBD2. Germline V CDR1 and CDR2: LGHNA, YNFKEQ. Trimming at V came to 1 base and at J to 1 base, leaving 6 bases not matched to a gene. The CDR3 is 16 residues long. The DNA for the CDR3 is TGTGCCAGCAGCCAAGGTTGGACTAGCTCATCCTACGAGCAGTACTTC. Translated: CASSQGWTSSSYEQYF.

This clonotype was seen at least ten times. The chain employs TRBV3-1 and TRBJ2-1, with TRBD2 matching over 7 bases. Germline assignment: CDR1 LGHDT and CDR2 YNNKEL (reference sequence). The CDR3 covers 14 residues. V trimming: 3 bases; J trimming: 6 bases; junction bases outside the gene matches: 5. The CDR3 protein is CASSHSQRGNEQFF. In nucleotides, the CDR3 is TGTGCCAGCAGCCATTCCCAGCGGGGCAATGAGCAGTTCTTC.

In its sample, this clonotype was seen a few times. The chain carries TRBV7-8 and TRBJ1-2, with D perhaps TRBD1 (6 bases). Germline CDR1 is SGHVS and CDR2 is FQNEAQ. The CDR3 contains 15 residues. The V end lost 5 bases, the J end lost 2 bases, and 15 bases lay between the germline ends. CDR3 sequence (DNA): TGTGCCAGCAGCCAAAGACAGGCCCACAACTATGGCTACACCTTC. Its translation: CASSQRQAHNYGYTF.

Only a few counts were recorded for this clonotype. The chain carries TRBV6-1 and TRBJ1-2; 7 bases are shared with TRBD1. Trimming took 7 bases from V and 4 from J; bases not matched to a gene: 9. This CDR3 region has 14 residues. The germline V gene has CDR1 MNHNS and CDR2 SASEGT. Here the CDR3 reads CASTIQGSFYGYTF. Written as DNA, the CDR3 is TGTGCCAGCACCATACAGGGGTCCTTCTATGGCTACACCTTC.

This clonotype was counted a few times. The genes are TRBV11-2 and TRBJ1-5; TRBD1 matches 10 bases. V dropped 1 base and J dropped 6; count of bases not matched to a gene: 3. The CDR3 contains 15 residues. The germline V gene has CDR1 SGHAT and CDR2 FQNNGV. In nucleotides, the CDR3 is TGTGCCAGCAGCTTAGCTGGACAGGGGGGTCAGCCCCAGCATTTT. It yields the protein CASSLAGQGGQPQHF.

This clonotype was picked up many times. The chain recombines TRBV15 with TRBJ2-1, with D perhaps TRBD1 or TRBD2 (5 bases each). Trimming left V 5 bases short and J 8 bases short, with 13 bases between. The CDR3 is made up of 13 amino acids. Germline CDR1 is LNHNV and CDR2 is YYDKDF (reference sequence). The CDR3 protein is CATSSPGRDEQFF. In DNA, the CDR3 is TGTGCCACCAGCTCTCCAGGGCGGGATGAGCAGTTCTTC.

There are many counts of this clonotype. As DNA, the CDR3 is TGTGCCAGCAGCCCGTCATACCGGACGGGGCTCTATGGCTACACCTTC. Translating it yields CASSPSYRTGLYGYTF. This chain links TRBV3-1 with TRBJ1-2; a weak D match, TRBD1 (5 bases). CDR3 length: 16 residues. V dropped 4 bases and J dropped 4 bases, with 19 bases sitting between them. Germline CDR1 reads LGHDT; CDR2 reads YNNKEL (reference sequence).

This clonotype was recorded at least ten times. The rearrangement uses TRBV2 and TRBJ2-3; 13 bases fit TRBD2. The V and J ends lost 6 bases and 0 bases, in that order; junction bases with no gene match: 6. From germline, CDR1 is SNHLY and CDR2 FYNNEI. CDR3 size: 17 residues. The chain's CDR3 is CASRGLAGDPSTDTQYF. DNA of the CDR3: TGTGCCAGCAGAGGACTAGCGGGGGATCCTAGCACAGATACGCAGTATTTT.

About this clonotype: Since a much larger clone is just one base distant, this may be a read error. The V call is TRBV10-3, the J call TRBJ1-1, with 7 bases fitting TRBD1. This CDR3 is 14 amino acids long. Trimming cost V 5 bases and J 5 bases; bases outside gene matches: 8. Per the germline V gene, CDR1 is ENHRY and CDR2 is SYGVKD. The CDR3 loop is CAISYGDRTTEAFF. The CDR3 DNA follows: TGTGCCATCAGTTATGGGGACAGAACTACTGAAGCTTTCTTT.

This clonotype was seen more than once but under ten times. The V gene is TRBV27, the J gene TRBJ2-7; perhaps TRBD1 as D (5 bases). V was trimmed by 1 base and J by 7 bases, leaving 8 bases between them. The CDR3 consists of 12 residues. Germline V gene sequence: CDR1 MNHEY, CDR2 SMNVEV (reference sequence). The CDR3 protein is CASSLLGQEQYF. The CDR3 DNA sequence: TGTGCCAGCAGTTTATTGGGGCAAGAGCAGTACTTC.

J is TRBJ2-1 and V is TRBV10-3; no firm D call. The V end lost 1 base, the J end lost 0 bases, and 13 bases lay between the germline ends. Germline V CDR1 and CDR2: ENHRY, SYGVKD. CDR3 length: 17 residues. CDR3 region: CAISEFLGVNSYNEQFF. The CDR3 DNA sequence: TGTGCCATCAGTGAGTTCCTGGGCGTCAACTCCTACAATGAGCAGTTCTTC.

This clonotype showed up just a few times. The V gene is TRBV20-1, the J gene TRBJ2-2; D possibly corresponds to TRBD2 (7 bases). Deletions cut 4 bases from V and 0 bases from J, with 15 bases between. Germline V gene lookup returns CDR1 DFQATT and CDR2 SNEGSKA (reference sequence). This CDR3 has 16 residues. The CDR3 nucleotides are TGCAGTGCTATGCTAGGGGAGGGGGCGAACACCGGGGAGCTGTTTTTT. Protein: CSAMLGEGANTGELFF.

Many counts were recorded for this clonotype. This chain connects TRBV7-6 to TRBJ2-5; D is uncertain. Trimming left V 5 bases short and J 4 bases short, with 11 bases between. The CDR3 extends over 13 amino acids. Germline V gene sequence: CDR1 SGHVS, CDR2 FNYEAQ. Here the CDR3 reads CASSQNRRETQYF. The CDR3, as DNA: TGTGCCAGCAGCCAAAATCGGCGAGAGACCCAGTACTTC.

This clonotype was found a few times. For the CDR3, the DNA is TGTGCCACGGGACTAGCGGGAATTACCGGGGAGCTGTTTTTT. Residues: CATGLAGITGELFF. V usage is TRBV28 and J usage is TRBJ2-2; 13 bases fit TRBD2. The CDR3 has 14 residues. The J segment lost 5 bases and the V segment lost 10 bases, leaving 4 bases of the junction unmatched. Germline V CDR1 and CDR2: MDHEN, SYDVKM.

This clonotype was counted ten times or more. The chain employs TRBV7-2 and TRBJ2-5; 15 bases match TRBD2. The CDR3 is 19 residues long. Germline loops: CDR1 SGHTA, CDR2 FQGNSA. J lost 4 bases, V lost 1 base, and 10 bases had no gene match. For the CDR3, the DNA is TGTGCCAGCAGCTTAGACAAATTCGGACTAGCGGGAGGGGCAGAGACCCAGTACTTC. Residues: CASSLDKFGLAGGAETQYF.

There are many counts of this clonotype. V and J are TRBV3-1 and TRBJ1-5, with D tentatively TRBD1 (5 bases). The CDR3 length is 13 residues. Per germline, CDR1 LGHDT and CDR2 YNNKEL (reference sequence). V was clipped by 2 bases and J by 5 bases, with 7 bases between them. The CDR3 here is CASSQQGDQPQHF. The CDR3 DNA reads TGTGCCAGCAGCCAACAGGGAGATCAGCCCCAGCATTTT.

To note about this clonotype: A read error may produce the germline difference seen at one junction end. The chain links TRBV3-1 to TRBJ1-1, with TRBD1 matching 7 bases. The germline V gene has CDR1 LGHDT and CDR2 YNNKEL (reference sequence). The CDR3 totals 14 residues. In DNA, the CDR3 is TGTGCCGGCAGCCGACAGGGAGTTAACACTGAAGCTTTCTTT. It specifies CAGSRQGVNTEAFF.

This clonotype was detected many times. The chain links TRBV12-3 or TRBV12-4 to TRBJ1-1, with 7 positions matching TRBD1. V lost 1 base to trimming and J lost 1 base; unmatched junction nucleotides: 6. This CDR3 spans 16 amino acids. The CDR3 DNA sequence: TGTGCCAGCAGTTTAGAGCCGGGACAGAGGAACACTGAAGCTTTCTTT. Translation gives CASSLEPGQRNTEAFF.

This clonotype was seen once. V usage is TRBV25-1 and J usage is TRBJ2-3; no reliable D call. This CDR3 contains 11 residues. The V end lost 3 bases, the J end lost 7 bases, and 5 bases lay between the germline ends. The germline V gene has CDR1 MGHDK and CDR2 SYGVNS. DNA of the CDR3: TGTGCCAGCAGTGAGGAAAATACGCAGTATTTT. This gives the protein CASSEENTQYF.

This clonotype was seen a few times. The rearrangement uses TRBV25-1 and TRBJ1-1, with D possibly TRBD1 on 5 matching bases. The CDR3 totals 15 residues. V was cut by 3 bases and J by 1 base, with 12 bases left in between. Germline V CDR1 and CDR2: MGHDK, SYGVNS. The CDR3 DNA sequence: TGTGCCAGCAGTGACCGTATTGGACAGAACACTGAAGCTTTCTTT. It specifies CASSDRIGQNTEAFF.

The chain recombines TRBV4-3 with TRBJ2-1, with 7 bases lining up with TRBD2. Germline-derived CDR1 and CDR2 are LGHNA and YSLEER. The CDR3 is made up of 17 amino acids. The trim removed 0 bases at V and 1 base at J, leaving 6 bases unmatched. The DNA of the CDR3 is TGCGCCAGCAGCCAAGATTCCCAAGCGGGATCCTACAATGAGCAGTTCTTC. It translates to CASSQDSQAGSYNEQFF.

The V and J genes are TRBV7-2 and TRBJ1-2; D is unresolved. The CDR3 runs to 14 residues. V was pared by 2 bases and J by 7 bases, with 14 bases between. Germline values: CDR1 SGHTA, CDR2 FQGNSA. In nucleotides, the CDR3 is TGTGCCAGCAGCTTAAGATCGGTGGAGTCTGGCTACACCTTC. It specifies CASSLRSVESGYTF.

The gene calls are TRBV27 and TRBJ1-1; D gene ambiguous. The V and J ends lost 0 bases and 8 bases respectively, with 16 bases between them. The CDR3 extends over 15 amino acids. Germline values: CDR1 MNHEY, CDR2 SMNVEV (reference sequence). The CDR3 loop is CASSLSMRVGIEAFF. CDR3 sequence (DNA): TGTGCCAGCAGTTTATCGATGAGGGTTGGGATAGAAGCTTTCTTT.

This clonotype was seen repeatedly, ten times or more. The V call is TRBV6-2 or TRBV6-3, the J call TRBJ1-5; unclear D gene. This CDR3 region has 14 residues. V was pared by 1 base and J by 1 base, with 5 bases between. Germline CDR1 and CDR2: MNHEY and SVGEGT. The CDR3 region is CASSYFSSNQPQHF. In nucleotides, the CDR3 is TGTGCCAGCAGTTACTTCTCCAGCAATCAGCCCCAGCATTTT.

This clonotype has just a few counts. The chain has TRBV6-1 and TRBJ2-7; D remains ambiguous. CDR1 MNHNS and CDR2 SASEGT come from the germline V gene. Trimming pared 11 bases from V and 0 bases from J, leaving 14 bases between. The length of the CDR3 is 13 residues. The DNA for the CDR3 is TGTGCCTCCGGGTCGGGTAGCTCCTACGAGCAGTACTTC. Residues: CASGSGSSYEQYF.

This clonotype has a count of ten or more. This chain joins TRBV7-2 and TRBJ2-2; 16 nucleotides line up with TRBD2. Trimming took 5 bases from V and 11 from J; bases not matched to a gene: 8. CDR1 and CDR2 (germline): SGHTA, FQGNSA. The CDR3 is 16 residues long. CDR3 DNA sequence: TGTGCCAGCAGCACCGGCGGGACTAGCGGGAGGGCCGAGCTGTTTTTT. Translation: CASSTGGTSGRAELFF.

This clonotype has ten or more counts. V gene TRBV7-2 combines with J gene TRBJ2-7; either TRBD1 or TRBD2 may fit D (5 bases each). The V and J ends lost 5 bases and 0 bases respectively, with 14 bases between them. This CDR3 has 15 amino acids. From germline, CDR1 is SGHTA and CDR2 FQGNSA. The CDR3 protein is CASSRSRDGSYEQYF. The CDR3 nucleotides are TGTGCCAGCAGCAGATCCCGGGACGGCTCCTACGAGCAGTACTTC.

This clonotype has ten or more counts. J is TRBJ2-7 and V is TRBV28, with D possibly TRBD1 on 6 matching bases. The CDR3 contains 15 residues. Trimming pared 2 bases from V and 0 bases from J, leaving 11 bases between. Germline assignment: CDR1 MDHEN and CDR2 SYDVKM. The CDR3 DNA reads TGTGCCAGCAGTTTAAACCCGGACAGCTCCTACGAGCAGTACTTC. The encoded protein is CASSLNPDSSYEQYF.

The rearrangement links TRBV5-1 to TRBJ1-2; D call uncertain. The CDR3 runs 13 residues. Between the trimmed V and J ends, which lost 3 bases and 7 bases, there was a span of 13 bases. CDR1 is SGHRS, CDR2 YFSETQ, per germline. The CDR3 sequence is CASSSDMVGGYTF. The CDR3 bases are TGCGCCAGCAGCTCCGACATGGTGGGTGGCTACACCTTC.

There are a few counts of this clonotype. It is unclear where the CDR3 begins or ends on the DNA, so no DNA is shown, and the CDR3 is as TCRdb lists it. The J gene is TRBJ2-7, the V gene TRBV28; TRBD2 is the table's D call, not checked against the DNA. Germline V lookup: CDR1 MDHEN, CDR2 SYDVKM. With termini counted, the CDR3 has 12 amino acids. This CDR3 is CASSFGSGSKYF.